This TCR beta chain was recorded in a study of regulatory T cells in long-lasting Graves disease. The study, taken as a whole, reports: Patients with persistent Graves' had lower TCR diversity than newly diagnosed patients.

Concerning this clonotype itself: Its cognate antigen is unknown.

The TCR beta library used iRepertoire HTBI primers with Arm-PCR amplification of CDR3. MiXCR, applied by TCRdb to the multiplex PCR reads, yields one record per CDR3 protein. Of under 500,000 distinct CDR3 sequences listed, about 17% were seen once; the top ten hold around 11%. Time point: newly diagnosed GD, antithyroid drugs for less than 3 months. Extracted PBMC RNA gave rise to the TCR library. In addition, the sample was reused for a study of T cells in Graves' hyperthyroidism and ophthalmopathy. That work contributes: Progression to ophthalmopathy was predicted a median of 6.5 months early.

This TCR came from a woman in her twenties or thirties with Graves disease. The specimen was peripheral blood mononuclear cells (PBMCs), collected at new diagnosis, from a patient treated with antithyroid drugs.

The CDR3 is CASSWTLETQYF. DNA for the CDR3: TGTGCCAGCAGTTGGACACTGGAGACCCAGTACTTC. The V and J genes are TRBV25-1 and TRBJ2-5; the D gene is possibly TRBD1 (5 bases). Trimming stripped 5 bases from V and 5 bases from J, with 9 bases between. The V gene's germline CDR1 is MGHDK and CDR2 SYGVNS. This CDR3 region has 12 residues.